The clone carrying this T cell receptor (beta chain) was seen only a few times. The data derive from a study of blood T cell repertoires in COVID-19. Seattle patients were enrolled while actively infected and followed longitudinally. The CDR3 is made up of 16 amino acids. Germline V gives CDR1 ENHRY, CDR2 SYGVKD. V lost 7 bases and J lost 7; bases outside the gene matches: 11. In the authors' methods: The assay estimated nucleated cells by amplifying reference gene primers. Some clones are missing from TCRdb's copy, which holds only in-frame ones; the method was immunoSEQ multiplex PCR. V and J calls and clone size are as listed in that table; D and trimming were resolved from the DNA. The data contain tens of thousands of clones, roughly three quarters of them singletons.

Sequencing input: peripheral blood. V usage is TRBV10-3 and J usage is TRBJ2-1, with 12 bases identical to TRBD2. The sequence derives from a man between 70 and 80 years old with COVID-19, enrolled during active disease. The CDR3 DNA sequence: TGTGCCATCACTCCCTCTGCTAGCGGGAGGGTGAATGAGCAGTTCTTC. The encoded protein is CAITPSASGRVNEQFF.